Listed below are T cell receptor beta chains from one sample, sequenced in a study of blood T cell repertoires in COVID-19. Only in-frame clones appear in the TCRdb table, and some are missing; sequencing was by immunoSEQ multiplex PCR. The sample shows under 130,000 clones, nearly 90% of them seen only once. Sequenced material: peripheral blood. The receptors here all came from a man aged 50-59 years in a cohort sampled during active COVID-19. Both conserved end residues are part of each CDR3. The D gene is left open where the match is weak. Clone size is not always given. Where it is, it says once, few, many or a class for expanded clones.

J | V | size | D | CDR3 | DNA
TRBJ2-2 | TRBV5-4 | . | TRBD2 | CASSRAGMNTGELFF | TGTGCCAGCAGCCGAGCGGGGATGAACACCGGGGAGCTGTTTTTT
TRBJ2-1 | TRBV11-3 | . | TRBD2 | CASSSGGREQFF | TGTGCCAGCAGCTCGGGGGGGCGTGAGCAGTTCTTC
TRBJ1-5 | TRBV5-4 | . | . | CASSAENQPQHF | TGTGCCAGCAGCGCAGAAAATCAGCCCCAGCATTTT
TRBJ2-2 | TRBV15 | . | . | CATSKTDTGELFF | TGTGCCACCAGCAAGACTGACACCGGGGAGCTGTTTTTT
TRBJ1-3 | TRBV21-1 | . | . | CASSKGQELSGNTIYF | TGTGCCAGCAGCAAAGGCCAGGAACTCTCTGGAAACACCATATATTTT
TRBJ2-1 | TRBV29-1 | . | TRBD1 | CSVQGTGQTYNEQFF | TGCAGCGTTCAGGGGACAGGGCAAACTTACAATGAGCAGTTCTTC
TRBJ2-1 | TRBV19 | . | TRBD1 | CASSLTGTGRLIEQFF | TGTGCCAGTAGTTTGACCGGGACAGGGAGACTCATTGAGCAGTTCTTC
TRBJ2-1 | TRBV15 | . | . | CATSRERRTSRNEQFF | TGTGCCACCAGCAGAGAAAGGAGGACCTCGAGGAATGAGCAGTTCTTC
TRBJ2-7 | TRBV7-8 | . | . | CASSLVDMVSEQYF | TGTGCCAGCAGCTTAGTCGACATGGTTAGCGAGCAGTACTTC
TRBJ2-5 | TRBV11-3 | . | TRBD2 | CASSTGLAGGYIETQYF | TGTGCCAGCAGCACCGGACTAGCGGGGGGATACATAGAGACCCAGTACTTC
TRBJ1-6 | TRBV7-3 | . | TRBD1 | CASSLQTGTASPLHF | TGTGCCAGCAGCTTACAGACAGGGACGGCTTCACCCCTCCACTTT
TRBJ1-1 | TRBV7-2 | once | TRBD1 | CASRHGQGPTNTEAFF | TGTGCCAGCAGACACGGACAGGGCCCTACGAACACTGAAGCTTTCTTT
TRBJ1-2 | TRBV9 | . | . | CASSDTGNYGYTF | TGTGCCAGCAGCGATACAGGGAACTATGGCTACACCTTC
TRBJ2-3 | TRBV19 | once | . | CASSPKGVRDTQYF | TGTGCCAGTAGTCCCAAGGGGGTCAGGGATACGCAGTATTTT
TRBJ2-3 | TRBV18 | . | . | CASSPPIGANLSTDTQYF | TGTGCCAGCTCACCACCTATAGGGGCCAACCTTAGCACAGATACGCAGTATTTT
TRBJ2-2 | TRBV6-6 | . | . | CASSSSNTGELFF | TGTGCCAGCAGTTCGTCGAACACCGGGGAGCTGTTTTTT
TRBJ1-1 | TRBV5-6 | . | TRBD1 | CASSLGTGKAFF | TGTGCCAGCAGCTTGGGGACAGGGAAAGCTTTCTTT
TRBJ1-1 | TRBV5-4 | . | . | CASSAGVNTEAFF | TGTGCCAGCAGCGCCGGAGTGAACACTGAAGCTTTCTTT
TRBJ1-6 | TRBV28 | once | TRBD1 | CASSSTDRGDNSPLHF | TGTGCCAGCAGTTCGACGGACAGGGGGGATAATTCACCCCTCCACTTT
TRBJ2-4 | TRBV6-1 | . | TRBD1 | CASSEVPGGAKNIQYF | TGTGCCAGCAGTGAAGTGCCAGGGGGAGCCAAAAACATTCAGTACTTC
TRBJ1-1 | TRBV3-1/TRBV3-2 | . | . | CASSQAGAGTEAFF | TGTGCCAGCAGCCAAGCAGGGGCGGGCACTGAAGCTTTCTTT
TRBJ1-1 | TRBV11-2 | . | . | CASSFDGDRNTEAFF | TGTGCCAGCAGCTTCGACGGTGACAGAAACACTGAAGCTTTCTTT
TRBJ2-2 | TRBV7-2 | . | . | CASSLVQGTAGELFF | TGTGCCAGCAGCTTAGTGCAGGGTACGGCCGGGGAGCTGTTTTTT
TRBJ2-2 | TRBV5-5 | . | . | CASSFRGQTITGELFF | TGTGCCAGCAGCTTTCGTGGACAGACTATCACCGGGGAGCTGTTTTTT
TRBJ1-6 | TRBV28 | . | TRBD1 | CASSFSGTGPPLHF | TGTGCCAGCAGTTTCTCCGGGACAGGCCCCCCCCTCCACTTT
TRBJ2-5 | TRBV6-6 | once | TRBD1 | CASSYQGQGIQETQYF | TGTGCCAGCAGTTACCAGGGACAGGGGATCCAGGAGACCCAGTACTTC
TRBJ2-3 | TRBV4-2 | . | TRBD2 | CASSQGTSVADTQYF | TGTGCCAGCAGCCAAGGGACTAGCGTTGCAGATACGCAGTATTTT
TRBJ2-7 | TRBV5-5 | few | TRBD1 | CASSPPGQGAREQYF | TGTGCCAGCAGCCCCCCGGGACAGGGGGCTCGCGAGCAGTACTTC
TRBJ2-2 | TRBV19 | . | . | CASRARQNTGELFF | TGTGCCAGTAGAGCACGTCAGAACACCGGGGAGCTGTTTTTT
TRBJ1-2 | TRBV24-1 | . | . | CATSPAGSYGYTF | TGTGCCACCAGTCCCGCGGGGAGCTATGGCTACACCTTC
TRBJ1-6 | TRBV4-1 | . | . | CASSQDLRTESPLHF | TGCGCCAGCAGCCAAGATCTTAGGACAGAATCACCCCTCCACTTT
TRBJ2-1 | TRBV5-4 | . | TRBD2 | CASTRAGGGEQFF | TGTGCCAGCACCAGGGCGGGGGGAGGTGAGCAGTTCTTC
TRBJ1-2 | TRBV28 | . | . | CAAQGNYGYTF | TGTGCCGCACAGGGTAACTATGGCTACACCTTC
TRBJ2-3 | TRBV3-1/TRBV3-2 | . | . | CASSQDSRGTDTQYF | TGTGCCAGCAGCCAAGATAGCCGAGGGACAGATACGCAGTATTTT
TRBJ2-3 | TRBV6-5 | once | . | CASSYSLAVSTDTQYF | TGTGCCAGCAGTTACTCGCTAGCTGTGAGCACAGATACGCAGTATTTT
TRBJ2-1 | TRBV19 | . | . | CASSTSVEQFF | TGTGCCAGTAGTACTTCCGTTGAGCAGTTCTTC
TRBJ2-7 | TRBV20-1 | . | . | CSARDGYEQYF | TGCAGTGCTAGAGACGGCTACGAGCAGTACTTC
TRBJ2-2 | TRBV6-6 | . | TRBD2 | CASSPLGLAAGELFF | TGTGCCAGCAGTCCGCTCGGACTAGCGGCCGGGGAGCTGTTTTTT
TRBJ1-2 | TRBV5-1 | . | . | CASSLAGGWNYGYTF | TGCGCCAGCAGCTTGGCGGGAGGATGGAACTATGGCTACACCTTC
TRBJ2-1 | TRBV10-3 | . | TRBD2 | CAITPGLSYNEQFF | TGTGCCATCACTCCGGGACTATCTTACAATGAGCAGTTCTTC
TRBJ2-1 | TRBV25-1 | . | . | CASSLGGNEQFF | TGTGCCAGCAGTCTCGGGGGCAATGAGCAGTTCTTC
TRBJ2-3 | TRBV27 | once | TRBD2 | CASRRAGGPDTQYF | TGTGCCAGCAGGAGGGCGGGGGGGCCAGATACGCAGTATTTT
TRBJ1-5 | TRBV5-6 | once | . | CASSLGSGSNQPQHF | TGTGCCAGCAGCTTGGGATCAGGGAGCAATCAGCCCCAGCATTTT
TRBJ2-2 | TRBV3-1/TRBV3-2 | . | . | CASSRANTNTGELFF | TGTGCCAGCAGCCGAGCGAATACGAACACCGGGGAGCTGTTTTTT
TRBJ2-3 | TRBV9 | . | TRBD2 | CASSVRLAGRTDTQYF | TGTGCCAGCAGCGTCCGACTAGCGGGGAGGACAGATACGCAGTATTTT
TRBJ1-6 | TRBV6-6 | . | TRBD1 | CASSPSTWTGSSYNSPLHF | TGTGCCAGCAGTCCCTCGACCTGGACAGGGAGCTCCTATAATTCACCCCTCCACTTT
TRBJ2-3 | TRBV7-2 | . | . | CASSLIADTQYF | TGTGCCAGCAGCTTAATCGCAGATACGCAGTATTTT
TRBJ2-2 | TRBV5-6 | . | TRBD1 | CASSLRDRGFGGELFF | TGTGCCAGCAGCTTGCGGGACAGGGGGTTTGGCGGGGAGCTGTTTTTT
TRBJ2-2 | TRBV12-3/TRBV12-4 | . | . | CASRVTFTGELFF | TGTGCCAGCAGGGTTACATTCACCGGGGAGCTGTTTTTT
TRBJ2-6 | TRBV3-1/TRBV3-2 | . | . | CASSQDSNQARANVLTF | TGTGCCAGCAGCCAGGACAGCAATCAAGCCAGGGCCAACGTCCTGACTTTC
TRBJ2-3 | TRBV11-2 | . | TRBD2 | CASSSSGGGRADTQYF | TGTGCCAGCAGCTCCTCCGGGGGGGGGAGGGCAGATACGCAGTATTTT
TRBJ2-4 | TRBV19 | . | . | CASREVAKNIQYF | TGTGCCAGTAGGGAGGTAGCCAAAAACATTCAGTACTTC
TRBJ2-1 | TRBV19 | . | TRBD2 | CASSMPAGARNEQFF | TGTGCCAGTAGTATGCCAGCGGGGGCCCGCAATGAGCAGTTCTTC
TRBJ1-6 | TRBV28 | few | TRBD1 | CASSLPRTGNSPLHF | TGTGCCAGCAGTTTGCCCCGGACAGGGAATTCACCCCTCCACTTT
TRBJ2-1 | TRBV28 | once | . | CASTPTGRPANEQFF | TGTGCCAGCACCCCCACCGGCAGGCCTGCTAATGAGCAGTTCTTC
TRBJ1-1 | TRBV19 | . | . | CASNGGAGRRDTEAFF | TGTGCCAGTAACGGCGGGGCAGGGAGGAGGGACACTGAAGCTTTCTTT
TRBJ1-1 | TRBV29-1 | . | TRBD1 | CSPTGALWNTEAFF | TGCAGCCCAACAGGGGCGTTATGGAACACTGAAGCTTTCTTT
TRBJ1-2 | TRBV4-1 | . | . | CASSQASGRHYGYTF | TGCGCCAGCAGCCAAGCCAGCGGCCGTCACTATGGCTACACCTTC
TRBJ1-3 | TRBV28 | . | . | CASSLRGYPGNTIYF | TGTGCCAGCAGTTTAAGGGGCTACCCTGGAAACACCATATATTTT